This is a list of T cell receptor beta chains from one sample in a study of T cell responses to AZD1222 COVID-19 vaccine. TCRdb's copy holds only in-frame clones and misses some; the assay was immunoSEQ multiplex PCR. The table lists about 130,000 clones, roughly 94% of them singletons, with approximately 7% in the top ten. The source was peripheral blood, collected on day 0 of AZD1222 vaccination. These receptors were collected from an adult in good health. Both conserved end residues are part of each CDR3. The D gene is left open where the match is weak. Clone size is stated in some rows and not others, as once, few, many or a class when expanded.

j_call,d_call,v_call,clone_size,cdr3_nt,cdr3_aa
TRBJ2-7,TRBD2,TRBV3-1/TRBV3-2,-,TGTGCCAGCAGCCAGGTGGTAGCGGGAACCTACGAGCAGTACTTC,CASSQVVAGTYEQYF
TRBJ2-7,-,TRBV29-1,-,TGCAGCGTGATTACAGGGCTTTACGAGCAGTACTTC,CSVITGLYEQYF
TRBJ2-7,TRBD1,TRBV11-2,-,TGTGCCAGCAGCTACCGGGACAGGGGGGACGAGCAGTACTTC,CASSYRDRGDEQYF
TRBJ1-2,TRBD1,TRBV6-6,-,TGTGCCAGCAGTTCCGAAGGGGGCATCTATGGCTACACCTTC,CASSSEGGIYGYTF
TRBJ2-5,-,TRBV29-1,-,TGCAGCGTTGAGATTCTCCGGGAGATGTTAGAGACCCAGTACTTC,CSVEILREMLETQYF
TRBJ1-1,-,TRBV5-4,-,TGTGCCAGCAGCTTGGGGCAGGGCCTCACAACTGAAGCTTTCTTT,CASSLGQGLTTEAFF
TRBJ2-1,TRBD2,TRBV27,-,TGTGCCAGCAGTTTAACCTATAGCGGGAGGGCGAATGAGCAGTTCTTC,CASSLTYSGRANEQFF
TRBJ2-4,TRBD1,TRBV4-1,once,TGCGCCAGCAGCCAACCGGGACAGAAAAACATTCAGTACTTC,CASSQPGQKNIQYF
TRBJ2-7,-,TRBV7-2,-,TGTGCCAGCAGCTTAGCGGTGGGTAGAGAGTTCGAGCAGTACTTC,CASSLAVGREFEQYF
TRBJ2-7,TRBD1,TRBV6-5,once,TGTGCCAGCAGAGACAGGGTTTACGAGCAGTACTTC,CASRDRVYEQYF